The clone carrying this T cell receptor (beta chain) was observed once. Its antigen is as yet unknown. Repertoires were generated with immunoSEQ multiplex PCR, while TCRdb's copy carries only in-frame clones and drops some. The sample yields about 20,000 clones, about 80% seen once. The sample originates from a study of chemoradiotherapy in HPV16-positive cancers. Whole-study findings and limits: Only two HPV16-positive patients supplied the functional HPV-specificity definition. For HPV16-positive patients, expanding HPV-responsive T cells associated with longer recurrence-free survival. During treatment, candidate HPV-specific clones and E7-related motifs expanded in tumor.

Trimming took off 9 bases at V and 7 bases at J, with 16 bases between the two ends. The CDR3 has 13 amino acids. Germline-derived CDR1 and CDR2 are LNHDA and SQIVND (reference sequence). This chain links TRBV19 with TRBJ1-5; weak D call: TRBD1 (5 bases). Sequenced here: blood, sampled from a patient who underwent chemoradiotherapy. The receptor was derived from a human donor with HPV-associated anogenital cancer. The CDR3 coding sequence is TGTGCCAGCGCACTCTTAGGGGACCAGCCCCAGCATTTT. Amino acids: CASALLGDQPQHF.